The 10 T cell receptor beta chains below all came from one sample that was sequenced in a study of shared clonotypes between healthy human individuals. Measured with immunoSEQ multiplex PCR; TCRdb has only the in-frame clones, and not every one. The sample consists of about 2 million clones, roughly 96% of them appearing once. The sequenced material came from naive CD4+ T cells sorted from blood. The subset: CD45RA+ positively selected. The source is a young man in good health.

V gene TRBV5-6 combines with J gene TRBJ2-7; D may be TRBD1 (5 bases). Germline assignment: CDR1 SGHDT and CDR2 YYEEEE. V dropped 4 bases and J dropped 6 bases, with 8 bases sitting between them. The CDR3 is 11 amino acids. The CDR3 loop reads CASSGAIEQYF. CDR3 nucleotide sequence: TGTGCCAGCAGCGGGGCTATCGAGCAGTACTTC.

V usage is TRBV5-1 and J usage is TRBJ2-5; D gene unclear. The CDR3 loop spans 12 amino acids. Trimming pared 3 bases from V and 5 bases from J, leaving 8 bases between. The germline V gene has CDR1 SGHRS and CDR2 YFSETQ. CDR3 nucleotide sequence: TGCGCCAGCAGCTCACAGTTGGAGACCCAGTACTTC. It is translated as CASSSQLETQYF.

The chain couples TRBV7-2 to TRBJ1-4; 9 bases fit TRBD1. The germline V gene encodes CDR1 SGHTA and CDR2 FQGNSA. Trimming took 10 bases from V and 4 from J; bases not matched to a gene: 7. The CDR3 has 14 residues. The CDR3 region has the DNA TGTGCCATCCGGGGGACAGGGCTTAATGAAAAACTGTTTTTT. Translating it yields CAIRGTGLNEKLFF.

For this clone: Different DNA sequences within this sample yield the same CDR3. The chain joins TRBV6-5 to TRBJ1-6; no clear D. CDR1 MNHEY and CDR2 SVGAGI come from the germline V gene. The CDR3 contains 13 residues. The V gene lost 3 bases and the J gene lost 7 bases, with 7 bases spanning the gap. CDR3 coding DNA: TGTGCCAGCAGTTATTTAGAGAATTCACCCCTCCACTTT. Protein: CASSYLENSPLHF.

CDR3 loop: CAISDRADNSPLHF. The CDR3 DNA follows: TGTGCCATCAGCGACAGGGCCGATAATTCACCCCTCCACTTT. The chain recombines TRBV10-3 with TRBJ1-6, with 7 bases lining up with TRBD1. Germline V lookup: CDR1 ENHRY, CDR2 SYGVKD. This CDR3 has 14 residues. The junction had 4 bases not matched to a gene; V was cut back by 6 bases and J by 5 bases.

The rearrangement joins TRBV18 to TRBJ2-2; 7 bases match TRBD2. V was pared by 6 bases and J by 2 bases, with 3 bases of the junction left unmatched. The CDR3 is 14 residues long. The V gene's germline CDR1 is KGHSH and CDR2 LQKENI. The CDR3, as DNA: TGTGCCAGCTCCCAGCGGGGAAACACCGGGGAGCTGTTTTTT. Its protein is CASSQRGNTGELFF.

V usage is TRBV7-9 and J usage is TRBJ2-5; 10 nucleotides match TRBD1. Trimming removed 3 bases from V and 3 bases from J; junction bases left unmatched: 1. Germline V gene data show CDR1 as SEHNR and CDR2 as FQNEAQ (reference sequence). This CDR3 has 14 amino acids. CDR3 amino acids: CASSFGQGEETQYF. The DNA of the CDR3 is TGTGCCAGCAGCTTCGGACAGGGGGAAGAGACCCAGTACTTC.

The chain recombines TRBV11-2 with TRBJ2-7; maybe TRBD2 (6 bases). This CDR3 spans 17 amino acids. Germline V CDR1 and CDR2: SGHAT, FQNNGV. V was clipped by 1 base and J by 3 bases, with 19 bases between them. The CDR3 sequence: CASSLALGTADIYEQYF. The CDR3 nucleotides read TGTGCCAGCAGCTTAGCTTTAGGGACTGCCGATATCTACGAGCAGTACTTC.

A remark on this clone: Other DNA sequences of this sample code for an identical CDR3. The chain carries TRBV25-1 and TRBJ1-6, with D uncertain. This CDR3 contains 14 residues. Germline CDR1 is MGHDK and CDR2 is SYGVNS. V was clipped by 3 bases and J by 4 bases, with 7 bases between them. In DNA form, the CDR3 reads TGTGCCAGCAGTGATGGGTCATATAATTCACCCCTCCACTTT. Encoded protein: CASSDGSYNSPLHF.

The rearrangement links TRBV19 to TRBJ2-6, with D unresolved. V shed 3 bases and J shed 0 bases, with 9 bases lying between them. Germline V lookup: CDR1 LNHDA, CDR2 SQIVND (reference sequence). This CDR3 region has 16 residues. CDR3 sequence (DNA): TGTGCCAGTAGTATCGCAGGCGGCTCTGGGGCCAACGTCCTGACTTTC. Its protein is CASSIAGGSGANVLTF.